This entry features one T cell receptor beta chain sequence. What it binds is unknown. The sample originates from a study of cytomegalovirus exposure and HLA in healthy donors. Study-level findings and limits: A later analysis found first-cohort TCR clusters tended to co-occur in the 120 validation repertoires. Reports credit the classifier with highly specific, highly sensitive diagnosis of cytomegalovirus status.

CDR3 size: 14 residues. The donors were part of the roughly 120-subject validation cohort, which stood apart from the 666-subject first cohort. This table comes from immunoSEQ multiplex PCR, and its TCRdb copy is limited to in-frame clones, with some not included. The profile shows 150,000 or so clones, 89% of them singletons. The TCR comes from a woman aged 18-29 years in good health and CMV-seropositive. The sample taken for sequencing was PBMCs. The V and J genes are TRBV21-1 and TRBJ1-2; the DNA was not compared with TRBD1, the D call given in the table. TRBV21-1 is given as a pseudogene. CDR3 sequence: CASSLPGQGCGYTF. The CDR3 nucleotides are TGTGCCAGCAGCTTACCGGGACAGGGATGTGGCTACACCTTC.